This T cell receptor beta chain appears in the sequencing data of a study of cytomegalovirus exposure and HLA in healthy donors. As concerns this clone: The same CDR3 arises from other DNA sequences in this sample as well.

PCR primers comprised 60 Vbeta and 13 Jbeta primers. Generated by immunoSEQ multiplex PCR, the TCRdb table keeps only in-frame clones and is missing some. The sample shows around 210,000 clones, roughly 84% of them seen only once. The germline V gene has CDR1 SEHNR and CDR2 FQNEAQ (reference sequence). The J segment lost 5 bases and the V segment lost 5 bases, leaving 4 bases of the junction unmatched. This CDR3 has 15 amino acids. The chain uses TRBV7-9 and TRBJ1-4; 11 nucleotides align to TRBD1. The origin of this receptor is a girl aged 2 to 10 in good health and CMV-seronegative. Material: PBMCs. DNA of the CDR3: TGTGCCAGCAGCCCTCGGGACAGGGGGAATGAAAAACTGTTTTTT. Protein product: CASSPRDRGNEKLFF.